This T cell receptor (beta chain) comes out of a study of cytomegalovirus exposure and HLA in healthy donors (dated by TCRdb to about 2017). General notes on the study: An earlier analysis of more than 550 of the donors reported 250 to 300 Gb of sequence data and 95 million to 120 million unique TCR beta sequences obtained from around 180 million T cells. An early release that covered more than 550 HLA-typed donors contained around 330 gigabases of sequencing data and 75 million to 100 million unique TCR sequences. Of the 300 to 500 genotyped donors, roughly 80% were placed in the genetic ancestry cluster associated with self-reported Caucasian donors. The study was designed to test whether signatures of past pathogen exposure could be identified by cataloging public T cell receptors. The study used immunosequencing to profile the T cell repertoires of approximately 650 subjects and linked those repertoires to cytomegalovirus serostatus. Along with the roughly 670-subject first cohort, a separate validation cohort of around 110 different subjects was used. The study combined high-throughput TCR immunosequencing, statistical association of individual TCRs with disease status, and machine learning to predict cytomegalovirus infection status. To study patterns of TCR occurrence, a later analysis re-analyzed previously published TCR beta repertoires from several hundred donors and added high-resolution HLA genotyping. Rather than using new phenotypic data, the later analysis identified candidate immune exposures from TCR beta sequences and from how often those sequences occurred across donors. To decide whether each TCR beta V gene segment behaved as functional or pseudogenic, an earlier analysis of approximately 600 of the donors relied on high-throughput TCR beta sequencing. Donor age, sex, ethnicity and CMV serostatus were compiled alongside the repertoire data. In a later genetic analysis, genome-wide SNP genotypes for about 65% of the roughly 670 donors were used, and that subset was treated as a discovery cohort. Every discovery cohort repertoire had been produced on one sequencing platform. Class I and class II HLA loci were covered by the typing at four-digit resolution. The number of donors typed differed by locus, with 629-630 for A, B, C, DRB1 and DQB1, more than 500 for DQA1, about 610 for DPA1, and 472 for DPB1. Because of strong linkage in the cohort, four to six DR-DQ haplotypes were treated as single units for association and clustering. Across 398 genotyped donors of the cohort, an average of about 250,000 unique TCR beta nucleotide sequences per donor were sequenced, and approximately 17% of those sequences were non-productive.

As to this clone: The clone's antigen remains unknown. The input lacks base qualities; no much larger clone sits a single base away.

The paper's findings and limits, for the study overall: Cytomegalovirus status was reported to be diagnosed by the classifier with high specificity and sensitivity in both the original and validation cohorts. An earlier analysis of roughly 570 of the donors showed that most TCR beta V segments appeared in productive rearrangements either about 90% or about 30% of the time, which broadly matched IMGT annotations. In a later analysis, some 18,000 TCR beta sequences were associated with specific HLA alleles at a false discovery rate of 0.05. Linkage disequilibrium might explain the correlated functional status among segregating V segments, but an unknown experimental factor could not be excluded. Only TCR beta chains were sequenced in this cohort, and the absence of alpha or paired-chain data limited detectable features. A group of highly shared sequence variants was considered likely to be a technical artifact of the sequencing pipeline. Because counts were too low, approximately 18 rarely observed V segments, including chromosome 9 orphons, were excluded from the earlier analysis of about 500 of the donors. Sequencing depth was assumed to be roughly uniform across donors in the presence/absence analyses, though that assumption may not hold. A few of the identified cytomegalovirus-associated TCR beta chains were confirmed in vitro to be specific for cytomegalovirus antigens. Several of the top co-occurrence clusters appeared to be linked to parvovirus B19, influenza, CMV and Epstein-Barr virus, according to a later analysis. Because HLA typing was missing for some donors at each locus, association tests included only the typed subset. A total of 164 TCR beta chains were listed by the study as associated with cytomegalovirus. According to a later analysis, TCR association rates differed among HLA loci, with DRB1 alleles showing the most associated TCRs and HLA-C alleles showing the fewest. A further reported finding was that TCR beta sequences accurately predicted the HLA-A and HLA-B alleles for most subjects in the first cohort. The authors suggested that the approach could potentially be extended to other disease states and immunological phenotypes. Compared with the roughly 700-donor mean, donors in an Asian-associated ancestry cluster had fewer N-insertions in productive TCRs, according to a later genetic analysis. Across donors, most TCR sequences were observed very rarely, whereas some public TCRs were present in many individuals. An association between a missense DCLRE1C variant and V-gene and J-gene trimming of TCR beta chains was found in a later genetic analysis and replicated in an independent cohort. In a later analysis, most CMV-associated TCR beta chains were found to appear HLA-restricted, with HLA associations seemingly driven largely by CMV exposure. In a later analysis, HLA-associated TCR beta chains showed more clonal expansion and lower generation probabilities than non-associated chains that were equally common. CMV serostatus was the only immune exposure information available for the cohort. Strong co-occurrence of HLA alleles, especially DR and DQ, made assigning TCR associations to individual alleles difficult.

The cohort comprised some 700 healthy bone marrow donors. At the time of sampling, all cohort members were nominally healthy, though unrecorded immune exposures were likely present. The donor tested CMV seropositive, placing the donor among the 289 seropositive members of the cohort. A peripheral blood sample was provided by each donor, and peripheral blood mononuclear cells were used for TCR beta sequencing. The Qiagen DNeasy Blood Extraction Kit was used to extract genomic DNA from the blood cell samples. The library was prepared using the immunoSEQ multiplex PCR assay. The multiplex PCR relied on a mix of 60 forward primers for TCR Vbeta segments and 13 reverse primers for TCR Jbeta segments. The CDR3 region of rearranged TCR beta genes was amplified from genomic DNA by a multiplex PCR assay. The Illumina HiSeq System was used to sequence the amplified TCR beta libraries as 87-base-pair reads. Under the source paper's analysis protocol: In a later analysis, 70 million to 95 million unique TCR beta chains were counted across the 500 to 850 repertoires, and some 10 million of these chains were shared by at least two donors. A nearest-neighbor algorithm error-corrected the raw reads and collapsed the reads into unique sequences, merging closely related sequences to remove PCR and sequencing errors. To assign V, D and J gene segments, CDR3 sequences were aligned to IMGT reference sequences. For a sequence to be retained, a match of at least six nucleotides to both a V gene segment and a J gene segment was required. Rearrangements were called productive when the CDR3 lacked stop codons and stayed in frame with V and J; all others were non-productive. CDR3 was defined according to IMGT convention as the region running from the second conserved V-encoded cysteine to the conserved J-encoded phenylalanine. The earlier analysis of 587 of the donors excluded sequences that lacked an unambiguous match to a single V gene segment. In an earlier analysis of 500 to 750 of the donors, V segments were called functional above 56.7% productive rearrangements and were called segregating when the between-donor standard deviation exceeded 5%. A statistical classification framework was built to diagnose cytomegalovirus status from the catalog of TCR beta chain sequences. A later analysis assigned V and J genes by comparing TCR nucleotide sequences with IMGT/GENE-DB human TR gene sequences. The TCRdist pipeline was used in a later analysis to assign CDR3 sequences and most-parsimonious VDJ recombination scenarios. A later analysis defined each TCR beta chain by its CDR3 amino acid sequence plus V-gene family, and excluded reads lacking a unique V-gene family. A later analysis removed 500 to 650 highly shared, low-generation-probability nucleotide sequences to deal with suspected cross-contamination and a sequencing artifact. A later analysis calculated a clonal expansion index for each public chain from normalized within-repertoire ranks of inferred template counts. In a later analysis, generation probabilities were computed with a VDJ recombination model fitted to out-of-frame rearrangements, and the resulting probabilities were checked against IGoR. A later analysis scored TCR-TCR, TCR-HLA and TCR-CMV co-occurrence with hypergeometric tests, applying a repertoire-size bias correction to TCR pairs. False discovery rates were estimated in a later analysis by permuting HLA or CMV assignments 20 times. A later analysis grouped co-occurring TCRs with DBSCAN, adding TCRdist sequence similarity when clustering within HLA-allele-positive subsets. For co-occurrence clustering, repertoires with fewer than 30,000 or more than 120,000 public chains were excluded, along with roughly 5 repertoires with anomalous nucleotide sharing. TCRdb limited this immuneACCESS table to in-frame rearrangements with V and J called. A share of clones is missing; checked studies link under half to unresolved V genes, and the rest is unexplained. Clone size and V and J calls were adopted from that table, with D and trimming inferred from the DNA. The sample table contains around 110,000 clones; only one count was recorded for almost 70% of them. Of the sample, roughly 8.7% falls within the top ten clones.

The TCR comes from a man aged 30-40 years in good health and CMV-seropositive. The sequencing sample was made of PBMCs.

The DNA sequence follows: TGCGCCAGCAGGGTTGACAGGGGTAGCACTGAAGCTTTCTTT. Translated, it gives CASRVDRGSTEAFF. The V gene is TRBV5-1 and the J gene is TRBJ1-1, with TRBD1 matching 8 junction bases. The junction shows trimming of 5 bases on V and 4 bases on J, and the gene matches do not reach 7 bases of it. The CDR3 covers 14 residues, taking in both the cysteine and the phenylalanine. The DNA shown is the 42-base CDR3, in frame from base 1. CDR1 and CDR2 are read off the germline V gene as SGHRS and YFSETQ.